This T cell receptor beta chain was obtained from a study of blood T cell repertoires in COVID-19 (dated by TCRdb to 2020 to 2022). About the study as a whole: Collaborator samples came from the United States, Italy and Spain and covered acute and convalescent phases of COVID-19. The material from the prospective study consisted of cDNA or gDNA derived from T cells, B-cell-depleted T cells, or PBMCs. Subjects who had been exposed to COVID-19, were actively infected with it, or had recovered from it provided the deeply sampled blood TCRbeta repertoires that made up the dataset. The repertoires were released in a freely available public database meant as a resource for research on the immune response to SARS-CoV-2. The samples were drawn from two sources: the first 160 participants of the ongoing ImmuneRACE study, and 1,254 subjects contributed by 6 global collaborators. The sample metadata nearly always contained a de-identified subject ID, COVID-19 status, age in years and sex. Where HLA class I and class II types were available, the types were taken from metadata supplied by the sample provider, not from assay-based typing.

TCRbeta CDR3 regions were amplified from genomic DNA using the immunoSEQ Assay, a bias-controlled multiplex PCR. The authors processed their data as follows. Nucleated cell counts per sample were estimated from amplification of reference gene primers within the assay. To quantify the absolute abundance of each unique TCRbeta CDR3 rearrangement, sequence reads were collapsed and filtered. Productive Simpson clonality was computed per sample as the square root of Simpson's diversity index over productive rearrangements. TCRdb's version of the immuneACCESS table is confined to in-frame rearrangements and falls short of the full clone set. An unresolved V gene accounts for under half of the shortfall where checked; the remainder is of unknown origin. V, J and clone size are taken as reported in that table, and D and trimming were inferred from the DNA itself. The sample yields under 200,000 clones; roughly 77% were counted once. The ten largest clonotypes hold about 6.8% of the sample.

The collaborating institutions used their own protocols to collect whole blood in K2EDTA tubes. Collaborator samples were shipped for TCRbeta analysis as frozen whole blood, isolated PBMCs, or DNA extracted from either sample type. As for this clone: Its antigen specificity is not known. No much larger clonotype is one base removed from it; base qualities were not supplied.

V drops 1 base and J drops 7 bases, leaving 12 bases in between. Including cysteine and phenylalanine, the CDR3 has 14 amino acids. Only the CDR3 DNA stays, 42 bases, in frame from base 1. As encoded in the germline V gene (reference sequence), CDR1 is SGHKS while CDR2 is YYEKEE. What the study reported, not specific to this receptor: How much clinical and demographic metadata was included differed by source and by participant, and the metadata was provided uncurated.

The receptor was derived from a man between 65 and 85 years old with active or convalescent COVID-19. The sequenced sample consisted of peripheral blood. The sequence joins TRBV5-5 to TRBJ1-5; the D gene is perhaps TRBD1, from 5 matching bases. The CDR3 protein: CASSLQGRGQPQHF. The nucleotide sequence reads as follows: TGTGCCAGCAGCTTGCAGGGTAGGGGCCAGCCCCAGCATTTT. With all but the CDR3 taken from the reference TRBV5-5 and TRBJ1-5 genes, the full variable domain is: DAGVTQSPTHLIKTRGQQVTLRCSPISGHKSVSWYQQVLGQGPQFIFQYYEKEERGRGNFPDRFSARQFPNYSSELNVNALLLGDSALYLCASSLQGRGQPQHFGDGTRLSIL.